The rows below give T cell receptor beta chains drawn from one sample of a study of control samples from healthy donors and cancer patients. Clones were read by immunoSEQ multiplex PCR, and TCRdb kept only the in-frame ones, dropping some. The sample lists under 450,000 clones; 90% were seen once. The sequencing sample was made of PBMCs. The receptors here all came from a man aged 35 to 55 with head and neck cancer. The CDR3 runs from the conserved cysteine through the conserved F or W. The order of the fields is J gene, D gene, V gene, clone size, CDR3 DNA, CDR3 protein. The D gene is left open where the match is weak. The size entry is marked missing in some rows and otherwise reads once, few, many or a size class.

TRBJ2-3 . TRBV25-1 few TGTGCCAGCTCCGAGAATACAGGGTTCAAAACGCAGTATTTT CASSENTGFKTQYF
TRBJ2-1 . TRBV7-3 . TGTGCCAGCAGCTCAACGTCCTTTCGGGGAGAGCAGTTCTTC CASSSTSFRGEQFF
TRBJ1-1 . TRBV2 . TGTGCCAGCAGTCAACGGACAAAATCAAACACTGAAGCTTTCTTT CASSQRTKSNTEAFF
TRBJ2-7 TRBD1 TRBV15 once TGTGCCACCAGCAGAGGAAGGACAGGGGGCGGCTCCTACGAGCAGTACTTC CATSRGRTGGGSYEQYF
TRBJ2-6 TRBD2 TRBV18 . TGTGCCAGCTCCCGAGGCGGGGGAGACAGCTCTGGGGCCAACGTCCTGACTTTC CASSRGGGDSSGANVLTF
TRBJ2-1 . TRBV30 . TGTGCCTGGAGTGTCCCCCCAGTCGATGAGCAGTTCTTC CAWSVPPVDEQFF
TRBJ2-2 . TRBV27 . TGTGCCAGCAGTTTTCAGGGATCAGCGAACACCGGGGAGCTGTTTTTT CASSFQGSANTGELFF
TRBJ2-1 TRBD1 TRBV19 . TGTGCCAGTAGTGGGACAGGAACCTACAATGAGCAGTTCTTC CASSGTGTYNEQFF
TRBJ1-5 . TRBV30 . TGTGCCTGGAGTGTACGGTGGGGAGGTCAGCCCCAGCATTTT CAWSVRWGGQPQHF
TRBJ2-3 . TRBV5-6 . TGTGCCAGCAATATGAGGCCTAGCACAGATACGCAGTATTTT CASNMRPSTDTQYF
TRBJ1-1 . TRBV7-9 . TGTGCCAGCAGCCTATATTCCCCGACAGCATTGAACACTGAAGCTTTCTTT CASSLYSPTALNTEAFF
TRBJ1-6 . TRBV12-3/TRBV12-4 . TGTGCCAGCAGTGAACATAATTCACCCCTCCACTTT CASSEHNSPLHF
TRBJ2-7 . TRBV28 . TGTGCCAGCAGTTTACGGGACGAGCAGTACTTC CASSLRDEQYF
TRBJ2-7 . TRBV28 . TGTGCCAGCAGTTTGGGCAGCCTCACCTACGAGCAGTACTTC CASSLGSLTYEQYF
TRBJ2-2 . TRBV11-2 . TGTGCCAGCAGCTTAGATCTCAACACCGGGGAGCTGTTTTTT CASSLDLNTGELFF
TRBJ1-2 . TRBV28 . TGTGCCAGCAGTTTGGGTCTCTATGGCTACACCTTC CASSLGLYGYTF
TRBJ1-1 TRBD1 TRBV28 once TGTGCCAGCAGCGATCGACAGGGTTCCTCTGCTGAAGCTTTCTTT CASSDRQGSSAEAFF
TRBJ1-5 . TRBV28 . TGTGCCAGCAGTCCGCCCCCGGGGAGCAATCAGCCCCAGCATTTT CASSPPPGSNQPQHF
TRBJ2-1 TRBD2 TRBV27 . TGTGCCAGCAGTCCCGGGACTAGCGGCAGGGATGAGCAGTTCTTC CASSPGTSGRDEQFF
TRBJ2-5 TRBD1 TRBV2 . TGTGCCAGCAGTGCGGACAGGGGGCGGGAAGAGACCCAGTACTTC CASSADRGREETQYF
TRBJ2-3 . TRBV20-1 . TGCAGTGCTAGTGACGGGTATACGCAGTATTTT CSASDGYTQYF
TRBJ2-7 TRBD1 TRBV5-1 . TGCGCCAGCAGCTTAGGGGGCCCCCCAACCTACGAGCAGTACTTC CASSLGGPPTYEQYF
TRBJ1-1 TRBD1 TRBV2 . TGTGCCAGCAATCGCGACAGGGCCGAGGGTACTGAAGCTTTCTTT CASNRDRAEGTEAFF
TRBJ1-5 . TRBV27 . TGTGCCAGCAGTTCGAAAGGTGGTGATCAGCCCCAGCATTTT CASSSKGGDQPQHF
TRBJ2-3 TRBD2 TRBV19 . TGTGCCAGTAATCATAGGACTAGCGGGACTGCAGATACGCAGTATTTT CASNHRTSGTADTQYF
TRBJ2-2 . TRBV9 . TGTGCCAGCAGCGTATTTCTGGGGAACACCGGGGAGCTGTTTTTT CASSVFLGNTGELFF